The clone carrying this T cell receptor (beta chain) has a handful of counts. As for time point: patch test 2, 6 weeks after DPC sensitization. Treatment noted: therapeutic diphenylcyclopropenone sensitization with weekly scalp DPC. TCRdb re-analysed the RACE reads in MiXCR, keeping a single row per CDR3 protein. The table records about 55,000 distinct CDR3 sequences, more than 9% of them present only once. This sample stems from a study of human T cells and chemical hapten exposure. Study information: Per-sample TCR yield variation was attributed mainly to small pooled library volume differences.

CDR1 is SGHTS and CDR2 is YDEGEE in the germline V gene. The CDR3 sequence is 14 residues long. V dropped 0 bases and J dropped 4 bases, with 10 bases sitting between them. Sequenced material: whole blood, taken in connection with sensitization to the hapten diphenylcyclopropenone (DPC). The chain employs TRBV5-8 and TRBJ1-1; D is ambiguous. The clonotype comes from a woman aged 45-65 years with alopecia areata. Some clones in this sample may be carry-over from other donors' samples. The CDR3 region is CASSLGVSSTEAFF. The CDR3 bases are TGTGCCAGCAGCTTGGGGGTCTCAAGCACTGAAGCTTTCTTT.